Each of the 27 T cell receptor beta chains below was sequenced from the same sample in a study of blood T cell repertoires in COVID-19. Here immunoSEQ multiplex PCR was the method, and the copy in TCRdb shows in-frame clones only, minus some. The sample includes 250,000 to 350,000 clones, 75% to 90% of them seen just once. The specimen was peripheral blood. Receptors were obtained from a woman in her fifties or sixties with acute or convalescent COVID-19.

This clone has just one count. The chain is built from TRBV28 and TRBJ1-2; TRBD1 aligns across 9 bases. V was clipped by 11 bases and J by 2 bases; unmatched bases: 3. The V gene's germline CDR1 is MDHEN and CDR2 SYDVKM. The CDR3 is 12 residues long. CDR3 nucleotides: TGTGCCTCCGGGACAGGGAACTATGGCTACACCTTC. This gives the protein CASGTGNYGYTF.

The chain joins TRBV11-2 to TRBJ1-3; 11 nucleotides align to TRBD1. Germline CDR1 and CDR2: SGHAT and FQNNGV. The CDR3 has 15 amino acids. V dropped 4 bases and J dropped 2; count of bases not matched to a gene: 1. CDR3 bases: TGTGCCAGCAGCTGGGGACAGGGGGCTGGAAACACCATATATTTT. The encoded protein is CASSWGQGAGNTIYF.

The V and J genes are TRBV7-2 and TRBJ2-5; 14 bases are a match to TRBD2. The CDR3 length is 15 residues. CDR1 and CDR2 from the germline V gene are SGHTA and FQGNSA. V lost 1 base and J lost 8; bases outside the gene matches: 3. CDR3 loop: CASSLGGTSGGTQYF. The CDR3 DNA sequence: TGTGCCAGCAGCTTAGGGGGGACTAGCGGGGGTACCCAGTACTTC. Looking up the rest from reference TRBV7-2 and TRBJ2-5 gives the full variable domain: GAGVSQSPSNKVTEKGKDVELRCDPISGHTALYWYRQSLGQGLEFLIYFQGNSAPDKSGLPSDRFSAERTGGSVSTLTIQRTQQEDSAVYLCASSLGGTSGGTQYFGPGTRLLVL.

The V gene is TRBV25-1, the J gene TRBJ1-2; TRBD1 matches 8 bases. Germline lookup yields CDR1 MGHDK and CDR2 SYGVNS. Trimming removed 0 bases from V and 8 bases from J; junction bases left unmatched: 11. The CDR3 length is 16 residues. CDR3 loop: CASSEYVQGALGGYTF. The CDR3 DNA sequence: TGTGCCAGCAGTGAATATGTCCAGGGGGCATTGGGAGGCTACACCTTC.

The V and J genes are TRBV5-4 and TRBJ2-1, with 7 bases fitting TRBD2. CDR3 length: 14 amino acids. The germline CDR1 and CDR2 sequences are SGHNT and YYREEE (reference sequence). V lost 2 bases, J lost 4 bases, and 3 bases stayed unmatched. DNA of the CDR3: TGTGCCAGCAGCTTCCCGGGGGGATACAATGAGCAGTTCTTC. As protein: CASSFPGGYNEQFF.

This rearrangement joins TRBV18 to TRBJ1-6, with D hard to call. This CDR3 comprises 15 residues. With 3 bases removed from V and 10 bases from J, the gap between germline ends came to 16 bases. Germline V gene data show CDR1 as KGHSH and CDR2 as LQKENI. This CDR3 reads CASSPLGNSDSPLHF. CDR3 coding DNA: TGTGCCAGCTCACCCTTGGGCAATTCAGACTCACCCCTCCACTTT. The full variable domain, with the rest looked up from reference TRBV18 and TRBJ1-6, is NAGVMQNPRHLVRRRGQEARLRCSPMKGHSHVYWYRQLPEEGLKFMVYLQKENIIDESGMPKERFSAEFPKEGPSILRIQQVVRGDSAAYFCASSPLGNSDSPLHFGNGTRLTVT.

This clone came up once. The chain recombines TRBV6-2 or TRBV6-3 with TRBJ1-2; 9 bases fit TRBD1. This CDR3 is 14 amino acids long. Germline V lookup: CDR1 MNHEY, CDR2 SVGEGT. Trimming took 5 bases from V and 8 from J; bases not matched to a gene: 9. The CDR3 DNA follows: TGTGCCAGCAGTCCAACAGGGGGCGCATACGGCTACACCTTC. It encodes CASSPTGGAYGYTF.

J is TRBJ2-2 and V is TRBV28; 8 bases match TRBD1. Germline V gene lookup returns CDR1 MDHEN and CDR2 SYDVKM. The CDR3 consists of 15 residues. V lost 7 bases to trimming and J lost 4 bases; unmatched junction nucleotides: 8. The CDR3 DNA follows: TGTGCCAGCATCCCAGGGGGCGCAAGCACCGGGGAGCTGTTTTTT. It encodes CASIPGGASTGELFF.

The rearrangement uses TRBV4-2 and TRBJ2-1, with TRBD2 matching over 10 bases. J gave up 4 bases and V 4 bases, and 10 bases lay outside the gene matches. The CDR3 runs 17 residues. Looked up from germline, CDR1 is LGHNA and CDR2 is YNFKEQ. CDR3 coding DNA: TGTGCCAGCAGCCGGGAGGCTAGCGGGGGAAATTACAATGAGCAGTTCTTC. Protein sequence: CASSREASGGNYNEQFF.

J is TRBJ2-1 and V is TRBV27; D perhaps matches TRBD2 (5 bases). Trimming removed 5 bases at V and 0 bases at J, with 11 bases between. CDR3 length equals 15 residues. Germline lookup yields CDR1 MNHEY and CDR2 SMNVEV (reference sequence). The CDR3 loop reads CASSQAGNSYNEQFF. CDR3 nucleotides: TGTGCCAGCAGTCAGGCGGGCAACTCCTACAATGAGCAGTTCTTC.

The chain combines TRBV28 with TRBJ2-5; TRBD1 aligns across 7 bases. CDR3 length: 19 amino acids. J was trimmed by 5 bases and V by 5 bases; bases with no gene match: 23. Germline assignment: CDR1 MDHEN and CDR2 SYDVKM. For the CDR3, the DNA is TGTGCCAGCAGTCCCTTTAAACCGAAGACAGGGTTATACGGGGAGACCCAGTACTTC. Its protein is CASSPFKPKTGLYGETQYF.

The chain joins TRBV19 to TRBJ2-2, with 10 bases matching TRBD2. This CDR3 has 13 residues. The J segment lost 8 bases and the V segment lost 7 bases, leaving 4 bases of the junction unmatched. Germline-derived CDR1 and CDR2 are LNHDA and SQIVND (reference sequence). The CDR3 loop reads CASIGLAAGELFF. The CDR3 DNA reads as TGTGCCAGTATCGGACTAGCGGCGGGGGAGCTGTTTTTT.

The chain recombines TRBV12-3 or TRBV12-4 with TRBJ2-1, with D possibly being TRBD2 (5 bases). V was cut by 4 bases and J by 8 bases, with 9 bases left in between. The CDR3 loop spans 12 amino acids. CDR3 loop: CASSYPEDEQFF. The CDR3 coding sequence is TGTGCCAGCAGTTATCCGGAGGATGAGCAGTTCTTC.

The chain couples TRBV14 to TRBJ2-5; 11 nucleotides align to TRBD2. The CDR3 has 16 residues. V lost 6 bases to trimming and J lost 4 bases; unmatched junction nucleotides: 10. CDR1 is SGHDN and CDR2 is FVKESK in the germline V gene. The CDR3 is CASRENSGGAGETQYF. In nucleotides, the CDR3 is TGTGCCAGCAGGGAAAATAGCGGGGGGGCGGGAGAGACCCAGTACTTC.

This clone was counted only a few times. This chain connects TRBV3-1 (or the pseudogene TRBV3-2) to TRBJ2-5, with D maybe TRBD2 (5 bases). In germline, CDR1 is LGHDT, CDR2 YNNKEL (reference sequence). There are 11 residues in the CDR3. V lost 8 bases to trimming and J lost 4 bases, with 8 bases between them. The CDR3 sequence is CASAGVETQYF. For the CDR3, the DNA is TGTGCCAGCGCGGGCGTAGAGACCCAGTACTTC.

The V and J genes are TRBV6-2 or TRBV6-3 and TRBJ2-1; 10 bases map to TRBD2. Looked up from germline, CDR1 is MNHEY and CDR2 is SVGEGT. After removal of 4 bases from V and 7 bases from J, the junction contained 7 bases not matched to a gene. CDR3 size: 15 residues. The CDR3 is CASSSSGRARNEQFF. CDR3 nucleotides: TGTGCCAGCAGTTCAAGCGGGAGGGCCAGGAATGAGCAGTTCTTC.

This chain links TRBV7-2 with TRBJ1-1, with 9 positions matching TRBD1. Germline loops: CDR1 SGHTA, CDR2 FQGNSA. This CDR3 is built from 15 residues. V gave up 5 bases and J gave up 1 base; unmatched junction bases: 5. The DNA of the CDR3 is TGTGCCAGCAGCGTACAGGGGGCGCGGAACACTGAAGCTTTCTTT. Amino acids: CASSVQGARNTEAFF.

This chain uses TRBV11-3 with TRBJ2-5, with 15 bases lining up with TRBD2. Germline CDR1 reads SGHNT; CDR2 reads YENEEA. The CDR3 is made up of 16 amino acids. V was pared by 7 bases and J by 4 bases, with 7 bases of the junction left unmatched. The CDR3 protein is CASTGLAGGLGETQYF. The CDR3 nucleotides are TGTGCCAGCACCGGACTAGCGGGAGGGCTGGGAGAGACCCAGTACTTC.

Concerning this clone: The germline gene is not matched at one end of the junction; a read error may be the cause. The chain carries TRBV19 and TRBJ1-2; D not resolved. CDR3 length: 10 amino acids. The germline CDR1 and CDR2 sequences are LNHDA and SQIVND (reference sequence). The CDR3 DNA sequence: TGTGCCAGTAGTTCGTATGTCTACACCTTC. Amino acid sequence: CASSSYVYTF.

A word on this clone: This same CDR3 is encoded by further DNA sequences in the sample. The chain joins TRBV7-2 to TRBJ2-2, with D maybe TRBD1 (6 bases). Germline V gene data show CDR1 as SGHTA and CDR2 as FQGNSA. Trimming left V 5 bases short and J 1 base short, with 8 bases between. The CDR3 spans 14 residues. This CDR3 reads CASSTGQNTGELFF. CDR3 nucleotides: TGTGCCAGCAGCACGGGACAGAACACCGGGGAGCTGTTTTTT.

The chain is built from TRBV3-1 (or the pseudogene TRBV3-2) and TRBJ1-5; D unresolved. The ends were cut back, 1 base at V and 0 bases at J, with 4 bases in the middle. The CDR3 sequence is 14 residues long. Germline CDR1 reads LGHDT; CDR2 reads YNNKEL (reference sequence). CDR3 sequence: CASSQAGSNQPQHF. CDR3 DNA: TGTGCCAGCAGCCAAGCAGGTAGCAATCAGCCCCAGCATTTT.

This clone came up once. The CDR3, as DNA: TGTGCCAGCAGCTTAGGTCAGCGGGGGTGGTACGAGCAGTACTTC. This sequence encodes CASSLGQRGWYEQYF. This chain uses TRBV7-2 with TRBJ2-7; 8 nucleotides align to TRBD2. Germline V gene data show CDR1 as SGHTA and CDR2 as FQGNSA. V lost 1 base and J lost 4; bases outside the gene matches: 6. This CDR3 spans 15 amino acids.

The J gene is TRBJ2-5, the V gene TRBV10-1, with 10 bases lining up with TRBD2. The CDR3 spans 15 residues. Germline V gives CDR1 WNHNN, CDR2 SYGVQD (reference sequence). The V and J ends lost 3 bases and 2 bases, in that order; junction bases with no gene match: 3. Written as DNA, the CDR3 is TGCGCCAGCAGTGAAGGACTAGCGGCACAAGAGACCCAGTACTTC. Residues: CASSEGLAAQETQYF.

The chain joins TRBV24-1 to TRBJ2-1, with TRBD2 matching over 7 bases. The trim removed 3 bases at V and 5 bases at J, leaving 12 bases unmatched. The CDR3 runs 17 residues. Germline CDR1 reads KGHDR; CDR2 reads SFDVKD. This chain's CDR3 is CATSDPRGGGSDNEQFF. CDR3 coding DNA: TGTGCCACCAGTGATCCCCGAGGCGGGGGAAGCGACAATGAGCAGTTCTTC.

The DNA for the CDR3 is TGTGCCAGTAGTATCTCGACACTTGGTAATGAAAAACTGTTTTTT. Its protein is CASSISTLGNEKLFF. This chain connects TRBV19 to TRBJ1-4; D call uncertain. The CDR3 has 15 amino acids. V was trimmed by 3 bases and J by 4 bases, leaving 12 bases between them. The germline gives CDR1 LNHDA, CDR2 SQIVND (reference sequence).

The rearrangement links TRBV7-9 to TRBJ1-4, with 8 bases aligning to TRBD1. Germline V lookup: CDR1 SEHNR, CDR2 FQNEAQ (reference sequence). V was clipped by 5 bases and J by 4 bases; unmatched bases: 6. CDR3 size: 15 residues. The CDR3 nucleotides are TGTGCCAGCAGCCTAGGACAGGGTGTTAATGAAAAACTGTTTTTT. This translates into CASSLGQGVNEKLFF.

The chain is built from TRBV7-2 and TRBJ2-3, with no clear D. Germline CDR1 reads SGHTA; CDR2 reads FQGNSA. Trimming stripped 0 bases from V and 0 bases from J, with 13 bases between. CDR3 length: 17 residues. CDR3 loop: CASSLAITTTSTDTQYF. The CDR3 DNA reads TGTGCCAGCAGCTTAGCGATCACCACTACTAGCACAGATACGCAGTATTTT.